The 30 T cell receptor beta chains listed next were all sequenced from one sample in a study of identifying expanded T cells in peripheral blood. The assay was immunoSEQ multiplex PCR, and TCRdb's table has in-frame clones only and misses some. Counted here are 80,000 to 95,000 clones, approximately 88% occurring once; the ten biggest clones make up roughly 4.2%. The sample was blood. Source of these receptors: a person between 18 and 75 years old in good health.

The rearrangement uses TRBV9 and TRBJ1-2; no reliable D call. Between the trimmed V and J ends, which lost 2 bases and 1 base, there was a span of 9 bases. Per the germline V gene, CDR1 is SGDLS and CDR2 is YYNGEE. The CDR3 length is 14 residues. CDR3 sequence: CASSVQAVNYGYTF. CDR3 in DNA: TGTGCCAGCAGCGTGCAGGCAGTTAACTATGGCTACACCTTC.

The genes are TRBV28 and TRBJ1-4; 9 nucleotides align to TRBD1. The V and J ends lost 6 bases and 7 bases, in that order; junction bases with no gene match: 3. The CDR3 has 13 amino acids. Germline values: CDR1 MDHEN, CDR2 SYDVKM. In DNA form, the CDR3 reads TGTGCCAGCAGGGAACAGGGGGCTGAAAAACTGTTTTTT. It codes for CASREQGAEKLFF.

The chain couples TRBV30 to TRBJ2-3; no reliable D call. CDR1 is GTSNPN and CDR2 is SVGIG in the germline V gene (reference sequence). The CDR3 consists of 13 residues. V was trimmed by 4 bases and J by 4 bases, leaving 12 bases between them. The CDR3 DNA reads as TGTGCCTGGATTAGGTGGTCGGCAGATACGCAGTATTTT. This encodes CAWIRWSADTQYF.

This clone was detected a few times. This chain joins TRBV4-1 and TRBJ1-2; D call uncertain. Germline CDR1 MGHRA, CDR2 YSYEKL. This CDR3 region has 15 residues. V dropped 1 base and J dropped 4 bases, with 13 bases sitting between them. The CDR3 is CASSQGAGSLYGYTF. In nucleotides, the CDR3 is TGCGCCAGCAGCCAAGGGGCAGGCTCCCTCTATGGCTACACCTTC.

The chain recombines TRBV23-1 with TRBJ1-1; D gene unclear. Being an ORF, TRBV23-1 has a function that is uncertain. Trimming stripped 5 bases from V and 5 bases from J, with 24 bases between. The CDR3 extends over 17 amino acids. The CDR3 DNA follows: TGCGCCAGCAGTTCATCCCCGCTTTGGGGATCAGAAACTGAAGCTTTCTTT. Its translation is CASSSSPLWGSETEAFF.

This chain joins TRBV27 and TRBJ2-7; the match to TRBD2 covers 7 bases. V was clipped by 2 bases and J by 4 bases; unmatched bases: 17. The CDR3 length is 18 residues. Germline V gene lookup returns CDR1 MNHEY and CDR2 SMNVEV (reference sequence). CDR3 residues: CASSLTYEWGGFPYEQYF. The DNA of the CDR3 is TGTGCCAGCAGTTTAACTTACGAGTGGGGGGGATTCCCTTACGAGCAGTACTTC.

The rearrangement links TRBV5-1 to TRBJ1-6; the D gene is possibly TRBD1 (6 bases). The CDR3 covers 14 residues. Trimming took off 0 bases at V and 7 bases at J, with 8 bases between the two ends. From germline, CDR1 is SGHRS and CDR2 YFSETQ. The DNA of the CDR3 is TGCGCCAGCAGCTTGGGGCAGGGGAATTCACCCCTCCACTTT. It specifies CASSLGQGNSPLHF.

CDR3 DNA: TGTGCCAGCTGGCGAGGGGGCGTCGGCTATGGCTACACCTTC. This codes for CASWRGGVGYGYTF. The gene calls are TRBV6-5 and TRBJ1-2, with 7 bases aligning to TRBD1. The V gene's germline CDR1 is MNHEY and CDR2 SVGAGI. J gave up 4 bases and V 8 bases, and 10 bases lay outside the gene matches. This CDR3 contains 14 residues.

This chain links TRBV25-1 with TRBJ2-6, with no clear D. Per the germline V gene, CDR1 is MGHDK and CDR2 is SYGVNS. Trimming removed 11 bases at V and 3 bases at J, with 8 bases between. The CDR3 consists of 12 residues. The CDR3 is CASTGGANVLTF. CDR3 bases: TGTGCCTCAACCGGTGGGGCCAACGTCCTGACTTTC.

For the CDR3, the DNA is TGCGCCAGCAGCCAACCGCGACAGGGGCGCCCATACGAGCAGTACTTC. Protein: CASSQPRQGRPYEQYF. The chain joins TRBV4-1 to TRBJ2-7, with 8 nucleotides matching TRBD1. Germline lookup yields CDR1 MGHRA and CDR2 YSYEKL. V lost 2 bases and J lost 4; bases outside the gene matches: 10. The CDR3 spans 16 residues.

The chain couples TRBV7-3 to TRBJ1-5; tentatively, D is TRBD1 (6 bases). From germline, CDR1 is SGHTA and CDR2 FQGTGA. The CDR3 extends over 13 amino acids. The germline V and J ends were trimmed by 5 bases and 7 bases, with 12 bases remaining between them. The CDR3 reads CASSLQGGQPQHF. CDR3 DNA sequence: TGTGCCAGCAGCCTACAGGGCGGGCAGCCCCAGCATTTT.

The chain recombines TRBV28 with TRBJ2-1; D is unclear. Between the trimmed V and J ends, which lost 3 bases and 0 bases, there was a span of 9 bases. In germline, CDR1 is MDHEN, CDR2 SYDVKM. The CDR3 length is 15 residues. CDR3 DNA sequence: TGTGCCAGCAGTTTCCGCAGAAGCTCCTACAATGAGCAGTTCTTC. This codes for CASSFRRSSYNEQFF.

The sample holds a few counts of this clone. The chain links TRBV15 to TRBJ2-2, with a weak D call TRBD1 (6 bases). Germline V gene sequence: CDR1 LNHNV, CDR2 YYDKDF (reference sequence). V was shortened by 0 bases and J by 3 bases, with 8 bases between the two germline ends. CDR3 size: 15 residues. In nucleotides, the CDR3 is TGTGCCACCAGCAGAGAAGGGGGATACACCGGGGAGCTGTTTTTT. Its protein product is CATSREGGYTGELFF.

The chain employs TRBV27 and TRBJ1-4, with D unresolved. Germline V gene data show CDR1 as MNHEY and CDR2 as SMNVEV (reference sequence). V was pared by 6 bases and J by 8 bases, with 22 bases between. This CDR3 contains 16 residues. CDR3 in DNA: TGTGCCAGCAGCAATTCGAAGCGAGTACAACGCGAAAAACTGTTTTTT. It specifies CASSNSKRVQREKLFF.

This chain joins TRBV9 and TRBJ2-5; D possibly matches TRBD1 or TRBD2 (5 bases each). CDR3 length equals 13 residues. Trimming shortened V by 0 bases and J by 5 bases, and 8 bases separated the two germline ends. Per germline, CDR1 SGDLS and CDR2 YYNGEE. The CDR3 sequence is CASSVEWGETQYF. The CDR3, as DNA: TGTGCCAGCAGCGTAGAATGGGGGGAGACCCAGTACTTC.

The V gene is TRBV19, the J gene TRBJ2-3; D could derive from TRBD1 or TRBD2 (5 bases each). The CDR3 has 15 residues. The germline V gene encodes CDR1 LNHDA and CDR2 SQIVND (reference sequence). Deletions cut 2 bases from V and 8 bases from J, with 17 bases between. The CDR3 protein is CASSIRGDGVSTQYF. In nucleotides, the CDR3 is TGTGCCAGTAGTATAAGGGGAGACGGTGTGAGTACGCAGTATTTT.

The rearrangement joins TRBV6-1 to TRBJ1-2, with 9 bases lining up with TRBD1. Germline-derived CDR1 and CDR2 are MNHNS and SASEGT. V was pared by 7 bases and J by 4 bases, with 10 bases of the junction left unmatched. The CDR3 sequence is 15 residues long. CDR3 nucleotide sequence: TGTGCCAGCACCAAATCGGGGGACAGGGTCTATGGCTACACCTTC. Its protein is CASTKSGDRVYGYTF.

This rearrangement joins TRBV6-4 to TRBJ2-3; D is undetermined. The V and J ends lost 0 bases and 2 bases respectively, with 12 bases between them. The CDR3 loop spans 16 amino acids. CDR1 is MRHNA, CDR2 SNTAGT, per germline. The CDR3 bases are TGTGCCAGCAGTGACTCTACCGCTAGTGACACAGATACGCAGTATTTT. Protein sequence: CASSDSTASDTDTQYF.

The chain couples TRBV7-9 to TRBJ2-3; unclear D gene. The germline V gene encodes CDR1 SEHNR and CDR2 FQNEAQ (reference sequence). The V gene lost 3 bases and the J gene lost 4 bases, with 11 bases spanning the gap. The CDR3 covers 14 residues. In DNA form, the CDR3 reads TGTGCCAGCAGCTTTACTCGGTCTGCAGATACGCAGTATTTT. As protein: CASSFTRSADTQYF.

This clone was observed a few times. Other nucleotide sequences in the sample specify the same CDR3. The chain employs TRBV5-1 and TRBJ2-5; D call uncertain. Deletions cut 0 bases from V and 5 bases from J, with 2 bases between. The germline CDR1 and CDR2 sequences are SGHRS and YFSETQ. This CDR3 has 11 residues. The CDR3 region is CASSLEETQYF. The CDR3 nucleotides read TGCGCCAGCAGCTTGGAGGAGACCCAGTACTTC. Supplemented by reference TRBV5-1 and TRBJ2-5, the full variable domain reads KAGVTQTPRYLIKTRGQQVTLSCSPISGHRSVSWYQQTPGQGLQFLFEYFSETQRNKGNFPGRFSGRQFSNSRSEMNVSTLELGDSALYLCASSLEETQYFGPGTRLLVL.

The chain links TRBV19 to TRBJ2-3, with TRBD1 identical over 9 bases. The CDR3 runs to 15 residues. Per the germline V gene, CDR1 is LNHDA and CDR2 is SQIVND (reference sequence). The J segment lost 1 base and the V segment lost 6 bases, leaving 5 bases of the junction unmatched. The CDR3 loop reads CASSPGQGGTDTQYF. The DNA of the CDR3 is TGTGCCAGTAGCCCGGGACAGGGTGGCACAGATACGCAGTATTTT.

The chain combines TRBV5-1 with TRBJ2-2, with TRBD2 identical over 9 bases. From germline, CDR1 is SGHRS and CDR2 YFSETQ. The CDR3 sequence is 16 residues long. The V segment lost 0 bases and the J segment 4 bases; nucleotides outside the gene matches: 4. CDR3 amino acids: CASSLVAGGLTGELFF. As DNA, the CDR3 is TGCGCCAGCAGCTTGGTCGCGGGGGGGCTCACCGGGGAGCTGTTTTTT. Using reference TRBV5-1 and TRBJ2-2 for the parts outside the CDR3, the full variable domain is KAGVTQTPRYLIKTRGQQVTLSCSPISGHRSVSWYQQTPGQGLQFLFEYFSETQRNKGNFPGRFSGRQFSNSRSEMNVSTLELGDSALYLCASSLVAGGLTGELFFGEGSRLTVL.

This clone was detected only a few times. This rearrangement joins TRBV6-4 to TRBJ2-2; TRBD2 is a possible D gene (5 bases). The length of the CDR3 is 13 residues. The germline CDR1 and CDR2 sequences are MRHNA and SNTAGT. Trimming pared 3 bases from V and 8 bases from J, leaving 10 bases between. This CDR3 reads CASSEEVEGELFF. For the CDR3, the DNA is TGTGCCAGCAGTGAGGAGGTGGAGGGGGAGCTGTTTTTT.

The CDR3 nucleotides read TGTGCCAGCAGCAGACAGGGATGGGGAAACATTCAGTACTTC. The encoded protein is CASSRQGWGNIQYF. The chain is built from TRBV14 and TRBJ2-4; 7 nucleotides agree with TRBD1. This CDR3 is 14 amino acids long. Germline lookup yields CDR1 SGHDN and CDR2 FVKESK. Trimming took 5 bases from V and 6 from J; bases not matched to a gene: 7.

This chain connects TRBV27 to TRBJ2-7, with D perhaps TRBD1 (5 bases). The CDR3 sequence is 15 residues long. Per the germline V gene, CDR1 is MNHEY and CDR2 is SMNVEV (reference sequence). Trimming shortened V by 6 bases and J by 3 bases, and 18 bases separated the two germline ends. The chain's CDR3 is CASRKDTGGHYEQYF. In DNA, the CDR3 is TGTGCCAGCAGAAAGGACACAGGCGGACACTACGAGCAGTACTTC.

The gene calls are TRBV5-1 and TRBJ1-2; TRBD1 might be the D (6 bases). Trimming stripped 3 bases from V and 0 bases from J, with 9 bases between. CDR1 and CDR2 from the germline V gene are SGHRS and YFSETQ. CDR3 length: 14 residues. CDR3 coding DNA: TGCGCCAGCAGCTGGGGGACAACTAACTATGGCTACACCTTC. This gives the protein CASSWGTTNYGYTF.

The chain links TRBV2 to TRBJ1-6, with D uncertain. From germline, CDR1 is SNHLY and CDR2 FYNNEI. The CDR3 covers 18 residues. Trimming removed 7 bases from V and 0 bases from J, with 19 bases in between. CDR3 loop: CASNSPDGVPSYNSPLHF. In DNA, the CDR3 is TGTGCCAGCAACTCCCCCGACGGGGTACCCTCCTATAATTCACCCCTCCACTTT. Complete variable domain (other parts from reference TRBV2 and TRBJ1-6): EPEVTQTPSHQVTQMGQEVILRCVPISNHLYFYWYRQILGQKVEFLVSFYNNEISEKSEIFDDQFSVERPDGSNFTLKIRSTKLEDSAMYFCASNSPDGVPSYNSPLHFGNGTRLTVT.

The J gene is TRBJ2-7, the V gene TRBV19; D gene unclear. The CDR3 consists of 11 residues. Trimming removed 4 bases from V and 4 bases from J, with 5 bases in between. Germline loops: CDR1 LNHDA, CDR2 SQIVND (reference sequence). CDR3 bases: TGTGCCAGTAGTAGGGGTTACGAGCAGTACTTC. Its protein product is CASSRGYEQYF.

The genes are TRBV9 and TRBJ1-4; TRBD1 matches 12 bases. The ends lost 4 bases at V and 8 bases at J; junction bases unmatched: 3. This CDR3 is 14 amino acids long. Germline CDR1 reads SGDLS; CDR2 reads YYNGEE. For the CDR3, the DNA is TGTGCCAGCAGCTCCGGGACAGGGGGCGAAAAACTGTTTTTT. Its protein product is CASSSGTGGEKLFF.

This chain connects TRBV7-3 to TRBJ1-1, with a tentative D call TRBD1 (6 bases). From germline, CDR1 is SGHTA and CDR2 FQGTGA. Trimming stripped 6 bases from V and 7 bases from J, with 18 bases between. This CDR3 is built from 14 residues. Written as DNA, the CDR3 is TGTGCCAGCAGTCTTGCAGGGGACGGATATGAAGCTTTCTTT. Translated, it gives CASSLAGDGYEAFF.